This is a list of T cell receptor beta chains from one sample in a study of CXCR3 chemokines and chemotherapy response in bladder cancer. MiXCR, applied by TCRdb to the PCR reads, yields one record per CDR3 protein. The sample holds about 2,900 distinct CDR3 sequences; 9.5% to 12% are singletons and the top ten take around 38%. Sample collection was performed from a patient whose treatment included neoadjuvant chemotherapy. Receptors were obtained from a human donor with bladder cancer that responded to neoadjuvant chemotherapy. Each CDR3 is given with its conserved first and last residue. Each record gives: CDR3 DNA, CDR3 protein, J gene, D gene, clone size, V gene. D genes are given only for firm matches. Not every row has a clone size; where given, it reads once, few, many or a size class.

DNA: TGTGCCAGCACCTGGGGCCAGGGTCGTCAGCCCCAGCATTTT
CDR3: CASTWGQGRQPQHF
J: TRBJ1-5
D: .
size: medium-sized
V: TRBV28

DNA: TGTGCCATCAGTGAGGTCAGAGATCAGCCCCAGCATTTT
CDR3: CAISEVRDQPQHF
J: TRBJ1-5
D: .
size: .
V: TRBV10-3

DNA: TGTGCCAGCAGGGAGAAGTTGTACAATGAGCAGTTCTTC
CDR3: CASREKLYNEQFF
J: TRBJ2-1
D: .
size: .
V: TRBV7-9

DNA: TGTGCCAGTAAAAACAGCGGATTGAATGAAAAACTGTTTTTT
CDR3: CASKNSGLNEKLFF
J: TRBJ1-4
D: .
size: medium-sized
V: TRBV19

DNA: TGTGCCAGTATGGGGGCGGCTGGAAACACCATATATTTT
CDR3: CASMGAAGNTIYF
J: TRBJ1-3
D: .
size: .
V: TRBV19

DNA: TGTGCCAGCAGCTCCCATGTCATCAGCGAGCAGTACTTC
CDR3: CASSSHVISEQYF
J: TRBJ2-7
D: .
size: many
V: TRBV7-2

DNA: TGTGCCAGCTCACCCCTCAGGGGATTCGGCTACACCTTC
CDR3: CASSPLRGFGYTF
J: TRBJ1-2
D: .
size: medium-sized
V: TRBV18

DNA: TGTGCCACCAGCAGAGCTGCACATCTTAAAGAGACCCAGTACTTC
CDR3: CATSRAAHLKETQYF
J: TRBJ2-5
D: .
size: medium-sized
V: TRBV15

DNA: TGTGCCAGCAGGGAGACTTTAAACATTCAGTACTTC
CDR3: CASRETLNIQYF
J: TRBJ2-4
D: .
size: medium-sized
V: TRBV6-1

DNA: TGTGCCATCAGAACCGGGACTAGGTCTTCCTACAATGAGCAGTTCTTC
CDR3: CAIRTGTRSSYNEQFF
J: TRBJ2-1
D: TRBD2
size: .
V: TRBV10-3

DNA: TGTGCCAGCAGCCCTCGGGACAGGGTTCCCTACGAGCAGTACTTC
CDR3: CASSPRDRVPYEQYF
J: TRBJ2-7
D: TRBD1
size: many
V: TRBV7-9

DNA: TGTGCCAGCAGCTCTGGGACAGCAAATGAGCAGTTCTTC
CDR3: CASSSGTANEQFF
J: TRBJ2-1
D: TRBD1
size: many
V: TRBV7-9

DNA: TGCAGCGTTGAAGATAGTCCCGGGGTAGCGGAAACCTACGAGCAGTACTTC
CDR3: CSVEDSPGVAETYEQYF
J: TRBJ2-7
D: .
size: many
V: TRBV29-1

DNA: TGTGCCAGCAGCTTAGTCGGGAGTGGTCAGCCCCAGCATTTT
CDR3: CASSLVGSGQPQHF
J: TRBJ1-5
D: .
size: many
V: TRBV7-2

DNA: TGTGCCAGCAGTCCTAGGTATCCCCCCTACGAGCAGTACTTC
CDR3: CASSPRYPPYEQYF
J: TRBJ2-7
D: .
size: large
V: TRBV6-6

DNA: TGTGCCAGCACAAGACAGGTACCCTCCCCGCAGTACTTC
CDR3: CASTRQVPSPQYF
J: TRBJ2-7
D: .
size: many
V: TRBV7-9

DNA: TGTGCCAGCAGCTTGGCCGGATCTCACAACACTGAAGCTTTCTTT
CDR3: CASSLAGSHNTEAFF
J: TRBJ1-1
D: .
size: .
V: TRBV5-5

DNA: TGTGCCAGCAGTTATGGGACATTGAATTCACCCCTCCACTTT
CDR3: CASSYGTLNSPLHF
J: TRBJ1-6
D: .
size: .
V: TRBV2

DNA: TGTGCCAGCAGGTCCGGGACTAGACAAGAGACCCAGTACTTC
CDR3: CASRSGTRQETQYF
J: TRBJ2-5
D: TRBD2
size: many
V: TRBV12-3/TRBV12-4

DNA: TGTGCCAGCAGCCCCCGACAGGGGGCTATACCTGGGGCCAACGTCCTGACTTTC
CDR3: CASSPRQGAIPGANVLTF
J: TRBJ2-6
D: TRBD1
size: medium-sized
V: TRBV7-2

DNA: TGTGCCATCGATTTCGGTAGCGGCAGTGAGCAGTACTTC
CDR3: CAIDFGSGSEQYF
J: TRBJ2-7
D: .
size: .
V: TRBV10-3

DNA: TGTGCCAGCAGCGTGGGGAGCTCCTACAATGAGCAGTTCTTC
CDR3: CASSVGSSYNEQFF
J: TRBJ2-1
D: .
size: many
V: TRBV28

DNA: TGTGCCAGCAGCTTAGCTTACGGGGGACATAAGCGGGAGGGCCCCACAGATACGCAGTATTTT
CDR3: CASSLAYGGHKREGPTDTQYF
J: TRBJ2-3
D: TRBD2
size: many
V: TRBV7-9

DNA: TGTGCCAGCAGACCCGGGACAGGGTATCGCAATGAGCAGTTCTTC
CDR3: CASRPGTGYRNEQFF
J: TRBJ2-1
D: TRBD1
size: large
V: TRBV27

DNA: TGTGCCAGCAGCTTAGACAGGGGGATCACTGAAGCTTTCTTT
CDR3: CASSLDRGITEAFF
J: TRBJ1-1
D: TRBD1
size: few
V: TRBV11-2

DNA: TGTGCCAGCAGCTTCTTGAACACTGAAGCTTTCTTT
CDR3: CASSFLNTEAFF
J: TRBJ1-1
D: .
size: medium-sized
V: TRBV5-6

DNA: TGTGCCAGCACCTCCGGACAGGGGATCAATCAGCCCCAGCATTTT
CDR3: CASTSGQGINQPQHF
J: TRBJ1-5
D: TRBD1
size: .
V: TRBV28

DNA: TGTGCCAGTAGTCCAGAAGTCGGGACAGGGTCTGAAGCTTTCTTT
CDR3: CASSPEVGTGSEAFF
J: TRBJ1-1
D: TRBD1
size: medium-sized
V: TRBV19

DNA: TGTGCCAGCAGTTACGGGGCGAATGAAAAACTGTTTTTT
CDR3: CASSYGANEKLFF
J: TRBJ1-4
D: .
size: few
V: TRBV28

DNA: TGCAGCGTTGGGGGGCAAGCGACTAGCGGGAAAGGGAGTATTTACGAGCAGTACTTC
CDR3: CSVGGQATSGKGSIYEQYF
J: TRBJ2-7
D: TRBD2
size: many
V: TRBV29-1

DNA: TGCGCCAGCAGTGAAACAGGGGGCGGCACCGGGGAGCTGTTTTTT
CDR3: CASSETGGGTGELFF
J: TRBJ2-2
D: TRBD1
size: few
V: TRBV10-1

DNA: TGTGCCATCAGTGAGAACAGGGGCAATCAGCCCCAGCATTTT
CDR3: CAISENRGNQPQHF
J: TRBJ1-5
D: .
size: many
V: TRBV10-3

DNA: TGTGCCAGCTCACACCCGGGACTAGCGAGAGAGCAGTACTTC
CDR3: CASSHPGLAREQYF
J: TRBJ2-7
D: TRBD2
size: many
V: TRBV18

DNA: TGTGCCAGCAGCTTAATCACCCTGAACACTGAAGCTTTCTTT
CDR3: CASSLITLNTEAFF
J: TRBJ1-1
D: .
size: medium-sized
V: TRBV7-2

DNA: TGTGCCAGCAGAGGATCCCTCTCGGAAAACATTCAGTACTTC
CDR3: CASRGSLSENIQYF
J: TRBJ2-4
D: .
size: medium-sized
V: TRBV6-1

DNA: TGTGCCGGCTCCCGGGGTGGGGAGACCCAGTACTTC
CDR3: CAGSRGGETQYF
J: TRBJ2-5
D: .
size: .
V: TRBV7-9

DNA: TGTGCCAGCAGCTTGGCCTTAACAGGGTTGGGTGGAGATACGCAGTATTTT
CDR3: CASSLALTGLGGDTQYF
J: TRBJ2-3
D: .
size: many
V: TRBV5-6

DNA: TGCAGTGCTGGGGACACCTCCTTCAACGAGCAGTACTTC
CDR3: CSAGDTSFNEQYF
J: TRBJ2-7
D: .
size: few
V: TRBV20-1

DNA: TGTGCCAGCAGCTCCGAGAGGAACTATGGCTACACCTTC
CDR3: CASSSERNYGYTF
J: TRBJ1-2
D: .
size: many
V: TRBV6-2/TRBV6-3

DNA: TGTGCCAGCAGCTTAGCCACTGTGCTCCAGTTC
CDR3: CASSLATVLQF
J: TRBJ1-2
D: .
size: medium-sized
V: TRBV7-9

DNA: TGTGCCAGTAGTCGGACAGAAGGAATTCTATACTTC
CDR3: CASSRTEGILYF
J: TRBJ2-4
D: .
size: many
V: TRBV19